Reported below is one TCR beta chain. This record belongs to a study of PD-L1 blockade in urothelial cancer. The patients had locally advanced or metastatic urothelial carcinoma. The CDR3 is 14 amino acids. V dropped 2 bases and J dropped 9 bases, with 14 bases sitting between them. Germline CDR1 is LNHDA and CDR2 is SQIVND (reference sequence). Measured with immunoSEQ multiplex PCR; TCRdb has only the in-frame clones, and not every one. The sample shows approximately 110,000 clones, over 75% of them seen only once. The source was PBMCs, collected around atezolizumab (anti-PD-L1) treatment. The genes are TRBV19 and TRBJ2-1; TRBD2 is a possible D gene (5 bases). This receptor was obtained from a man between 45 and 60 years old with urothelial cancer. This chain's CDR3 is CASSIRRDGGEQFF. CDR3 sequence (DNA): TGTGCCAGTAGTATACGTCGGGATGGTGGTGAGCAGTTCTTC.